This passage covers 10 T cell receptor beta chains from one sample sequenced in a study of CD8+CD57+ T cells in acquired aplastic anemia. Selection for sequencing was limited to patients who had shown CD8+CD57+ cell expansion by flow cytometry. Researchers used genomic DNA as the template to profile TCR beta VDJ and CDR3. MiXCR was run by TCRdb on the reads, yielding one entry per CDR3 protein. The repertoire has around 150,000 distinct CDR3 sequences, roughly 50% of them found once; the top ten carry roughly 30%. The sequenced material came from sorted CD4+, CD8+, or CD8+CD57+ T cells (not recorded which) from PBMCs. All receptors derive from a human donor with aplastic anemia.

This clonotype was seen a handful of times. The chain combines TRBV20-1 with TRBJ2-7; weak D call: TRBD2 (5 bases). This CDR3 spans 11 amino acids. With 8 bases removed from V and 5 bases from J, the gap between germline ends came to 13 bases. Germline V gives CDR1 DFQATT, CDR2 SNEGSKA (reference sequence). CDR3 sequence (DNA): TGCAGTCCGGGGAACGTCGACGAGCAGTACTTC. It codes for CSPGNVDEQYF.

Comments on this clonotype: This may be a read error: a much more frequent sequence differs by one nucleotide. V is TRBV9 and J is TRBJ2-3; no reliable D call. Germline lookup yields CDR1 SGDLS and CDR2 YYNGEE. V lost 6 bases and J 11 bases, leaving 22 bases between the germline ends. The CDR3 is 14 amino acids. CDR3 amino acids: CASILESGARLQYF. The CDR3 DNA follows: TGTGCCAGCATCTTAGAGTCGGGCGCTAGGCTGCAGTATTTT.

This sequence joins TRBV20-1 and TRBJ2-3; D is perhaps TRBD1 (5 bases). Looked up from germline, CDR1 is DFQATT and CDR2 is SNEGSKA (reference sequence). The V gene lost 6 bases and the J gene lost 3 bases, with 13 bases spanning the gap. The CDR3 consists of 13 residues. The CDR3 reads CSAPARATDTQYF. CDR3 sequence (DNA): TGCAGTGCCCCGGCCAGGGCGACAGATACGCAGTATTTT.

The CDR3 nucleotides are TGTGCCAGCAGCTTAATGGGACAGCCTAACTATGGCTACACCTTC. Protein: CASSLMGQPNYGYTF. The chain is built from TRBV11-1 and TRBJ1-2, with TRBD1 matching over 7 bases. Germline lookup yields CDR1 SGHAT and CDR2 FQDESV (reference sequence). This CDR3 spans 15 amino acids. After removal of 2 bases from V and 0 bases from J, the junction contained 3 bases not matched to a gene.

There are a few counts of this clonotype. This chain links TRBV6-1 with TRBJ1-2; 7 nucleotides match TRBD1. The trim removed 8 bases at V and 2 bases at J, leaving 8 bases unmatched. Germline V lookup: CDR1 MNHNS, CDR2 SASEGT. This CDR3 comprises 14 residues. In DNA, the CDR3 is TGTGCCAGCGGTCTGGACAGGTCCAACTATGGCTACACCTTC. Translated, it gives CASGLDRSNYGYTF.

This clonotype was detected only once. The chain combines TRBV12-3 or TRBV12-4 with TRBJ2-6; a possible D gene is TRBD1 (5 bases). Trimming shortened V by 6 bases and J by 0 bases, and 12 bases separated the two germline ends. There are 16 residues in the CDR3. The CDR3 DNA reads TGTGCCAGCAGCTTAAACACAGGCTCTGGGGCCAACGTCCTGACTTTC. This codes for CASSLNTGSGANVLTF.

The chain recombines TRBV6-1 with TRBJ1-1; D gene ambiguous. The CDR3 spans 14 residues. V lost 7 bases and J lost 1, with 13 bases in between. Germline V gives CDR1 MNHNS, CDR2 SASEGT. As DNA, the CDR3 is TGTGCCAGCATTCCGTCCCTCCCGAACACTGAAGCTTTCTTT. This gives the protein CASIPSLPNTEAFF.

About this clonotype itself: The CDR3 end shows no conserved phenylalanine or tryptophan, and so a read error is likely. This chain links TRBV2 with TRBJ1-1; D ambiguous. CDR3 length: 14 amino acids. In germline, CDR1 is SNHLY, CDR2 FYNNEI. The CDR3 is CASSEGVGKTEAFL. The CDR3 DNA sequence: TGTGCCAGCAGTGAAGGGGTTGGGAAAACTGAGGCTTTCCTT.

Of note for this clonotype: One base away lies a much larger clone, so this may be a sequencing read error. The chain joins TRBV6-1 to TRBJ2-1; D perhaps matches TRBD1 (5 bases). The germline gives CDR1 MNHNS, CDR2 SASEGT. The V and J ends lost 7 bases and 10 bases respectively, with 23 bases between them. This CDR3 spans 15 amino acids. The chain's CDR3 is CASNKGSQGGYEQFF. CDR3 sequence (DNA): TGTGCCAGCAACAAAGGGTCGCAGGGTGGCTACGAGCAGTTCTTC.

The J gene is TRBJ1-2, the V gene TRBV10-1, with 8 nucleotides matching TRBD1. The CDR3 is 14 residues long. CDR1 and CDR2 from the germline V gene are WNHNN and SYGVQD (reference sequence). V lost 6 bases, J lost 8 bases, and 11 bases stayed unmatched. The CDR3 DNA follows: TGCGCCAGCAGAAGGACAGGGAATTGTTGGGGCTACACCTTC. Translation gives CASRRTGNCWGYTF.